A single sample gave rise to the 27 T cell receptor beta chains below, sequenced in a study of blood T cell repertoires in COVID-19. Using immunoSEQ multiplex PCR, the repertoire was profiled, and TCRdb retains in-frame clones only, with some absent. Seen here are about 300,000 clones, 85% to 90% observed once, and the top ten hold roughly 4%. The specimen was PBMCs or T cells enriched from blood (not recorded which). The receptor set was obtained from a man between 25 and 39 years old who had recovered from COVID-19.

The chain combines TRBV30 with TRBJ1-1; 11 bases align to TRBD1. The CDR3 covers 16 residues. V was clipped by 4 bases and J by 4 bases; unmatched bases: 11. The germline V gene has CDR1 GTSNPN and CDR2 SVGIG (reference sequence). CDR3 in DNA: TGTGCCTGGAAAGGACAGGGGGCGGGAGGAGGCACTGAAGCTTTCTTT. This encodes CAWKGQGAGGGTEAFF.

This rearrangement joins TRBV3-1 (or the pseudogene TRBV3-2) to TRBJ2-5; TRBD2 agrees at 11 bases. Germline V gives CDR1 LGHDT, CDR2 YNNKEL (reference sequence). The CDR3 has 16 amino acids. The ends lost 2 bases at V and 2 bases at J; junction bases unmatched: 4. CDR3 sequence reads: CASSQRGLAGQETQYF. The CDR3 nucleotides read TGTGCCAGCAGCCAACGTGGACTAGCGGGTCAAGAGACCCAGTACTTC.

The chain uses TRBV5-6 and TRBJ1-2; 9 nucleotides agree with TRBD1. The trim removed 5 bases at V and 5 bases at J, leaving 7 bases unmatched. This CDR3 comprises 14 residues. From germline, CDR1 is SGHDT and CDR2 YYEEEE. CDR3 nucleotides: TGTGCCAGCAGGGGAACTGGGACAGGGTATGGCTACACCTTC. Translation gives CASRGTGTGYGYTF.

The V and J genes are TRBV29-1 and TRBJ2-7, with 7 bases identical to TRBD1. The length of the CDR3 is 13 residues. Germline CDR1 reads SQVTM; CDR2 reads ANQGSEA. Trimming at V came to 5 bases and at J to 2 bases, leaving 6 bases not matched to a gene. The CDR3 protein is CSVLDRRTYEQYF. The CDR3 bases are TGCAGCGTTCTGGACAGGAGAACCTACGAGCAGTACTTC.

The CDR3 protein is CASSSWTSPGELFF. For the CDR3, the DNA is TGTGCCAGCAGCTCCTGGACTAGCCCCGGGGAGCTGTTTTTT. The V gene is TRBV7-2, the J gene TRBJ2-2, with 8 positions matching TRBD2. Trimming cost V 4 bases and J 6 bases; bases outside gene matches: 4. The CDR3 runs 14 residues. The germline gives CDR1 SGHTA, CDR2 FQGNSA. Using reference TRBV7-2 and TRBJ2-2 for the parts outside the CDR3, the full variable domain is GAGVSQSPSNKVTEKGKDVELRCDPISGHTALYWYRQSLGQGLEFLIYFQGNSAPDKSGLPSDRFSAERTGGSVSTLTIQRTQQEDSAVYLCASSSWTSPGELFFGEGSRLTVL.

This chain connects TRBV6-1 to TRBJ1-1, with a possible D match to TRBD1 (6 bases). Trimming removed 2 bases at V and 6 bases at J, with 16 bases between. This CDR3 comprises 15 residues. Germline assignment: CDR1 MNHNS and CDR2 SASEGT. CDR3 bases: TGTGCCAGCAGTGAATGGGTAGGGGGTAAATCTGAAGCTTTCTTT. Protein: CASSEWVGGKSEAFF.

The V gene is TRBV27, the J gene TRBJ1-1, with a weak D call TRBD1 (6 bases). Trimming took off 3 bases at V and 1 base at J, with 9 bases between the two ends. The germline V gene encodes CDR1 MNHEY and CDR2 SMNVEV (reference sequence). The CDR3 totals 14 residues. The CDR3, as DNA: TGTGCCAGCAGTTTCGGGACAACGAACACTGAAGCTTTCTTT. This codes for CASSFGTTNTEAFF.

The chain carries TRBV11-3 and TRBJ2-5; the match to TRBD1 covers 7 bases. This CDR3 region has 14 residues. Germline V gives CDR1 SGHNT, CDR2 YENEEA. The J segment lost 5 bases and the V segment lost 1 base, leaving 4 bases of the junction unmatched. Here the CDR3 reads CASSLGGQPETQYF. The DNA for the CDR3 is TGTGCCAGCAGCTTAGGGGGACAGCCGGAGACCCAGTACTTC.

J is TRBJ1-5 and V is TRBV30; 8 bases align to TRBD1. Germline V gene lookup returns CDR1 GTSNPN and CDR2 SVGIG (reference sequence). V was clipped by 2 bases and J by 6 bases; unmatched bases: 6. The CDR3 is 14 residues long. The CDR3 bases are TGTGCCTGGAGTATAGGGACAGGAGTTCAGCCCCAGCATTTT. It translates to CAWSIGTGVQPQHF.

V usage is TRBV5-1 and J usage is TRBJ2-5, with TRBD2 matching 8 bases. Germline V gene data show CDR1 as SGHRS and CDR2 as YFSETQ. The CDR3 is 16 amino acids. Losses at the gene ends were 5 bases for V and 4 bases for J; bases not matched to a gene: 13. The CDR3 sequence is CASRPGSSGGRETQYF. The CDR3 DNA reads as TGCGCCAGCAGACCGGGGTCCAGCGGGGGTCGAGAGACCCAGTACTTC.

V and J are TRBV27 and TRBJ2-7; 10 bases are shared with TRBD2. Germline V gene sequence: CDR1 MNHEY, CDR2 SMNVEV (reference sequence). The CDR3 sequence is 16 residues long. The J segment lost 4 bases and the V segment lost 5 bases, leaving 11 bases of the junction unmatched. Here the CDR3 reads CASSPRSGGAPYEQYF. The CDR3 DNA follows: TGTGCCAGCAGTCCTAGAAGCGGGGGGGCTCCTTACGAGCAGTACTTC.

The CDR3 reads CASSFGQGDQPQHF. The CDR3 DNA reads as TGTGCCAGCAGCTTCGGACAGGGTGATCAGCCCCAGCATTTT. This chain connects TRBV7-2 to TRBJ1-5; 8 bases align to TRBD1. CDR1 SGHTA and CDR2 FQGNSA come from the germline V gene. J lost 5 bases, V lost 3 bases, and 3 bases had no gene match. The CDR3 is made up of 14 amino acids. Filled out from reference TRBV7-2 and TRBJ1-5, the complete variable domain reads GAGVSQSPSNKVTEKGKDVELRCDPISGHTALYWYRQSLGQGLEFLIYFQGNSAPDKSGLPSDRFSAERTGGSVSTLTIQRTQQEDSAVYLCASSFGQGDQPQHFGDGTRLSIL.

This rearrangement joins TRBV5-6 to TRBJ2-2; unclear D gene. Per the germline V gene, CDR1 is SGHDT and CDR2 is YYEEEE. The CDR3 covers 12 residues. V gave up 5 bases and J gave up 7 bases, with 9 bases separating them. The chain's CDR3 is CASSRGNGELFF. The CDR3 region has the DNA TGTGCCAGCAGTAGAGGAAACGGGGAGCTGTTTTTT.

This clone was found a few times. The chain carries TRBV5-4 and TRBJ2-1; D may be TRBD2 (5 bases). The CDR3 is 14 residues long. V gave up 4 bases and J gave up 4 bases, with 12 bases separating them. CDR1 and CDR2 (germline): SGHNT, YYREEE (reference sequence). This chain's CDR3 is CASSHGGIYNEQFF. CDR3 nucleotide sequence: TGTGCCAGCAGCCATGGAGGTATTTACAATGAGCAGTTCTTC.

The chain employs TRBV5-4 and TRBJ2-7; 9 bases map to TRBD1. This CDR3 spans 15 amino acids. The V gene end was trimmed by 4 bases and the J gene end by 5 bases; junction bases not matched to a gene: 10. Germline CDR1 is SGHNT and CDR2 is YYREEE (reference sequence). CDR3 protein: CASSEVGQGPHEQYF. For the CDR3, the DNA is TGTGCCAGCAGCGAGGTGGGACAGGGTCCCCACGAGCAGTACTTC.

This clone appeared once. The V call is TRBV9, the J call TRBJ2-7, with 7 bases fitting TRBD1. Per germline, CDR1 SGDLS and CDR2 YYNGEE. The trim removed 3 bases at V and 12 bases at J, leaving 15 bases unmatched. The CDR3 runs 14 residues. The CDR3 coding sequence is TGTGCCAGCAGCGGTCCGAACTGGGACAGCGCAAGGTACTTC. This sequence encodes CASSGPNWDSARYF.

V and J are TRBV7-8 and TRBJ2-7, with D unresolved. In germline, CDR1 is SGHVS, CDR2 FQNEAQ. The CDR3 has 14 residues. V lost 5 bases, J lost 2 bases, and 13 bases lay in between. CDR3 amino acids: CASSITTNPYEQYF. CDR3 DNA sequence: TGTGCCAGCAGCATCACGACAAATCCCTACGAGCAGTACTTC. The whole variable domain, filled in from reference TRBV7-8 and TRBJ2-7, reads GAGVSQSPRYKVAKRGQDVALRCDPISGHVSLFWYQQALGQGPEFLTYFQNEAQLDKSGLPSDRFFAERPEGSVSTLKIQRTQQEDSAVYLCASSITTNPYEQYFGPGTRLTVT.

The V gene is TRBV19, the J gene TRBJ1-4, with a possible D match to TRBD1 (5 bases). V lost 7 bases, J lost 2 bases, and 11 bases lay in between. The germline V gene has CDR1 LNHDA and CDR2 SQIVND (reference sequence). The CDR3 contains 14 residues. CDR3 in DNA: TGTGCCAGTACGGGGGGTAGGACTAATGAAAAACTGTTTTTT. Translated: CASTGGRTNEKLFF.

This CDR3 is CASSFGDGARHTGELFF. The CDR3 DNA sequence: TGCGCCAGCAGCTTCGGAGATGGGGCGCGCCACACCGGGGAGCTGTTTTTT. V gene TRBV5-1 combines with J gene TRBJ2-2; tentative D call: TRBD1 (5 bases). V lost 2 bases and J 3 bases, leaving 17 bases between the germline ends. Germline CDR1 and CDR2: SGHRS and YFSETQ. CDR3 length equals 17 residues.

The V call is TRBV9, the J call TRBJ2-5; 9 bases are a match to TRBD1. V lost 3 bases, J lost 4 bases, and 7 bases stayed unmatched. CDR1 SGDLS and CDR2 YYNGEE come from the germline V gene. CDR3 size: 15 residues. The CDR3 is CASSALQGALETQYF. The CDR3, as DNA: TGTGCCAGCAGCGCCCTACAGGGGGCATTAGAGACCCAGTACTTC.

The rearrangement uses TRBV4-1 and TRBJ1-1; 9 nucleotides agree with TRBD1. This CDR3 is built from 16 residues. V gave up 2 bases and J gave up 7 bases; unmatched junction bases: 11. Germline CDR1 and CDR2: MGHRA and YSYEKL. The CDR3, as DNA: TGCGCCAGCAGCCAACCCCTCTCCGGGACAGGGAATGAAGCTTTCTTT. Its protein product is CASSQPLSGTGNEAFF.

This chain connects TRBV11-2 to TRBJ1-4, with a possible D match to TRBD1 (5 bases). Trimming shortened V by 8 bases and J by 8 bases, and 18 bases separated the two germline ends. Germline loops: CDR1 SGHAT, CDR2 FQNNGV. The CDR3 extends over 14 amino acids. CDR3 nucleotides: TGTGCCAGCGAGAGAGGGACTGGCGACGAAAAACTGTTTTTT. Translation: CASERGTGDEKLFF.

V is TRBV18 and J is TRBJ2-3; no definite D call. Germline V CDR1 and CDR2: KGHSH, LQKENI. Deletions cut 3 bases from V and 2 bases from J, with 6 bases between. The CDR3 has 13 residues. CDR3 residues: CASSPPNTDTQYF. In DNA form, the CDR3 reads TGTGCCAGCTCACCTCCTAACACAGATACGCAGTATTTT.

J is TRBJ2-7 and V is TRBV3-1 (or the pseudogene TRBV3-2); D may be TRBD1 (5 bases). Trimming removed 3 bases from V and 5 bases from J, with 23 bases in between. Germline V gene sequence: CDR1 LGHDT, CDR2 YNNKEL (reference sequence). This CDR3 comprises 17 residues. CDR3 region: CASSQYAGHTNRDEQYF. CDR3 bases: TGTGCCAGCAGCCAGTACGCAGGGCACACAAACCGGGACGAGCAGTACTTC.

With respect to this clone: Other DNA sequences in the sample encode the same CDR3. The chain has TRBV5-1 and TRBJ2-7; D may be TRBD2 (6 bases). CDR3 length: 14 amino acids. Trimming left V 0 bases short and J 2 bases short, with 9 bases between. Germline CDR1 is SGHRS and CDR2 is YFSETQ. CDR3 in DNA: TGCGCCAGCAGCTTGGGTCCGGGAGCCTACGAGCAGTACTTC. It codes for CASSLGPGAYEQYF.

This clone was detected once. V gene TRBV28 combines with J gene TRBJ1-2, with D maybe TRBD1 (6 bases). Germline-derived CDR1 and CDR2 are MDHEN and SYDVKM. This CDR3 comprises 13 residues. Trimming cost V 5 bases and J 8 bases, with 15 bases left between them. This chain's CDR3 is CASSVHRVQGYTF. The CDR3 DNA sequence: TGTGCCAGCAGTGTCCACAGGGTCCAGGGCTACACCTTC.

This clone has more than one count but fewer than ten. This chain uses TRBV4-2 with TRBJ1-4; possible D gene TRBD1, 6 bases. The CDR3 spans 17 residues. V lost 3 bases to trimming and J lost 3 bases, with 17 bases between them. Germline V CDR1 and CDR2: LGHNA, YNFKEQ. The CDR3 region has the DNA TGTGCCAGCAGCCAGAGTACAGGCGAGGGGGCTAATGAAAAACTGTTTTTT. Translation: CASSQSTGEGANEKLFF.